This entry lists 29 T cell receptor beta chains sequenced from one sample in a study of T cell responses to AZD1222 COVID-19 vaccine. The data were produced by immunoSEQ multiplex PCR, yet TCRdb's version contains in-frame clones alone and is incomplete. There are roughly 250,000 clones in the sample; 80% to 95% occur only once, and around 0.6% lies in the top ten. The starting material was peripheral blood, obtained on day 0 of AZD1222 vaccination. Every receptor here comes from an adult in good health.

J is TRBJ2-1 and V is TRBV25-1; 9 bases match TRBD2. Per the germline V gene, CDR1 is MGHDK and CDR2 is SYGVNS. CDR3 length: 17 amino acids. Germline trimming cut 2 bases from V and 10 bases from J; bases unmatched to any gene: 15. This chain's CDR3 is CASSEETSGPAGTEQFF. The CDR3 DNA reads as TGTGCCAGCAGTGAAGAGACTAGCGGACCCGCCGGTACGGAGCAGTTCTTC.

CDR3: CASSMDMGTGELFF. The DNA for the CDR3 is TGTGCCAGCTCAATGGACATGGGGACCGGGGAGCTGTTTTTT. This chain uses TRBV18 with TRBJ2-2, with a tentative D call TRBD1 (5 bases). This CDR3 is 14 amino acids long. Germline V lookup: CDR1 KGHSH, CDR2 LQKENI. The V gene lost 5 bases and the J gene lost 5 bases, with 12 bases spanning the gap.

The genes are TRBV19 and TRBJ2-3; 9 nucleotides agree with TRBD2. Germline V gene sequence: CDR1 LNHDA, CDR2 SQIVND (reference sequence). This CDR3 comprises 16 residues. The V segment lost 1 base and the J segment 4 bases; nucleotides outside the gene matches: 6. The CDR3 region has the DNA TGTGCCAGTAGTATAGGTGGCGGGAGGGCCGCAGATACGCAGTATTTT. This sequence encodes CASSIGGGRAADTQYF. Drawing the rest from reference TRBV19 and TRBJ2-3, the complete variable domain is DGGITQSPKYLFRKEGQNVTLSCEQNLNHDAMYWYRQDPGQGLRLIYYSQIVNDFQKGDIAEGYSVSREKKESFPLTVTSAQKNPTAFYLCASSIGGGRAADTQYFGPGTRLTVL.

V and J are TRBV5-1 and TRBJ2-7; 10 bases fit TRBD1. The germline CDR1 and CDR2 sequences are SGHRS and YFSETQ. The length of the CDR3 is 14 residues. V lost 3 bases and J lost 3; bases outside the gene matches: 3. CDR3: CASSWGTGVYEQYF. The CDR3 DNA follows: TGCGCCAGCAGCTGGGGGACAGGGGTCTACGAGCAGTACTTC. Combining the CDR3 with reference TRBV5-1 and TRBJ2-7 gives the whole variable domain KAGVTQTPRYLIKTRGQQVTLSCSPISGHRSVSWYQQTPGQGLQFLFEYFSETQRNKGNFPGRFSGRQFSNSRSEMNVSTLELGDSALYLCASSWGTGVYEQYFGPGTRLTVT.

The rearrangement joins TRBV7-8 to TRBJ2-6; weak D call: TRBD2 (5 bases). Germline CDR1 SGHVS, CDR2 FQNEAQ. Trimming shortened V by 2 bases and J by 2 bases, and 13 bases separated the two germline ends. The CDR3 extends over 17 amino acids. CDR3 residues: CASSLIEGPTGANVLTF. CDR3 nucleotides: TGTGCCAGCAGCTTAATTGAGGGCCCCACTGGGGCCAACGTCCTGACTTTC.

This chain connects TRBV2 to TRBJ2-1; D is unresolved. The CDR3 has 13 residues. The V gene lost 5 bases and the J gene lost 7 bases, with 12 bases spanning the gap. Germline V lookup: CDR1 SNHLY, CDR2 FYNNEI. DNA for the CDR3: TGTGCCAGCAGTTTGTCTACGTGGAATGAGCAGTTCTTC. It yields the protein CASSLSTWNEQFF. Drawing the rest from reference TRBV2 and TRBJ2-1, the complete variable domain is EPEVTQTPSHQVTQMGQEVILRCVPISNHLYFYWYRQILGQKVEFLVSFYNNEISEKSEIFDDQFSVERPDGSNFTLKIRSTKLEDSAMYFCASSLSTWNEQFFGPGTRLTVL.

The chain has TRBV3-1 (or the pseudogene TRBV3-2) and TRBJ2-1; tentatively, D is TRBD1 (6 bases). Trimming shortened V by 0 bases and J by 3 bases, and 9 bases separated the two germline ends. This CDR3 comprises 15 residues. The germline V gene has CDR1 LGHDT and CDR2 YNNKEL (reference sequence). The CDR3: CASSQDRGGYNEQFF. The CDR3 DNA follows: TGTGCCAGCAGCCAAGATCGAGGGGGCTACAATGAGCAGTTCTTC.

This rearrangement joins TRBV5-1 to TRBJ2-5; no firm D call. Per germline, CDR1 SGHRS and CDR2 YFSETQ. V dropped 6 bases and J dropped 0 bases, with 15 bases sitting between them. CDR3 length: 15 amino acids. The CDR3: CASTRLTANQETQYF. The CDR3, as DNA: TGCGCCAGCACGAGGCTAACGGCCAACCAAGAGACCCAGTACTTC.

The chain employs TRBV20-1 and TRBJ2-1, with D unclear. The V gene's germline CDR1 is DFQATT and CDR2 SNEGSKA (reference sequence). The CDR3 has 11 amino acids. The germline V and J ends were trimmed by 0 bases and 12 bases, with 9 bases remaining between them. CDR3 in DNA: TGCAGTGCTAGAGACTCCCTGGGGCAGTTCTTC. Protein: CSARDSLGQFF.

This chain links TRBV4-1 with TRBJ2-5, with 7 bases matching TRBD1. The germline gives CDR1 MGHRA, CDR2 YSYEKL. CDR3 length: 17 amino acids. The V gene end was trimmed by 0 bases and the J gene end by 4 bases; junction bases not matched to a gene: 11. In nucleotides, the CDR3 is TGCGCCAGCAGCCAAGATCCCAGGGCAGGGGGTGGAGAGACCCAGTACTTC. Its protein product is CASSQDPRAGGGETQYF.

The chain links TRBV13 to TRBJ2-1, with 11 positions matching TRBD2. This CDR3 has 16 residues. The trim removed 4 bases at V and 4 bases at J, leaving 6 bases unmatched. CDR1 is PRHDT, CDR2 FYEKMQ, per germline (reference sequence). The CDR3 DNA reads as TGTGCCAGCAGCTCAGGACTAGCGGGCCTTTACAATGAGCAGTTCTTC. Protein sequence: CASSSGLAGLYNEQFF. Using reference TRBV13 and TRBJ2-1 for the parts outside the CDR3, the full variable domain is AAGVIQSPRHLIKEKRETATLKCYPIPRHDTVYWYQQGPGQDPQFLISFYEKMQSDKGSIPDRFSAQQFSDYHSELNMSSLELGDSALYFCASSSGLAGLYNEQFFGPGTRLTVL.

J is TRBJ1-2 and V is TRBV4-1, with no clear D. The V and J ends lost 0 bases and 4 bases respectively, with 12 bases between them. CDR1 and CDR2 from the germline V gene are MGHRA and YSYEKL. The CDR3 consists of 15 residues. The CDR3 loop reads CASSQDIVGGYGYTF. The CDR3 DNA is TGCGCCAGCAGCCAAGATATTGTTGGAGGCTATGGCTACACCTTC.

The rearrangement uses TRBV30 and TRBJ2-7; D is uncertain. CDR3 size: 13 residues. V was trimmed by 4 bases and J by 0 bases, leaving 10 bases between them. Germline V lookup: CDR1 GTSNPN, CDR2 SVGIG (reference sequence). CDR3 nucleotide sequence: TGTGCCTGGACCCCTGGTAGCTCCTACGAGCAGTACTTC. Translating it yields CAWTPGSSYEQYF.

The rearrangement joins TRBV11-3 to TRBJ2-1; D possibly corresponds to TRBD1 (7 bases). The ends were cut back, 5 bases at V and 9 bases at J, with 20 bases in the middle. This CDR3 has 15 amino acids. The V gene's germline CDR1 is SGHNT and CDR2 YENEEA. CDR3 sequence: CASSAPRGANFEQFF. CDR3 in DNA: TGTGCCAGCAGCGCGCCCAGGGGGGCGAATTTTGAGCAGTTCTTC.

V usage is TRBV6-6 and J usage is TRBJ1-5, with D unclear. V was cut by 5 bases and J by 3 bases, with 11 bases left in between. The CDR3 spans 14 residues. CDR1 and CDR2 from the germline V gene are MNHNY and SVGAGI (reference sequence). The CDR3, as DNA: TGTGCCAGCAGTAAGGCAGAATACAATCAGCCCCAGCATTTT. This codes for CASSKAEYNQPQHF.

The chain couples TRBV11-2 to TRBJ1-2; the match to TRBD1 covers 7 bases. The CDR3 consists of 14 residues. Germline CDR1 and CDR2: SGHAT and FQNNGV. V lost 5 bases and J lost 2; bases outside the gene matches: 5. CDR3 sequence reads: CASSLGQSNYGYTF. Written as DNA, the CDR3 is TGTGCCAGCAGCCTGGGACAGTCCAACTATGGCTACACCTTC.

This chain uses TRBV14 with TRBJ2-1, with 12 nucleotides matching TRBD2. CDR3 length equals 15 residues. The J segment lost 9 bases and the V segment lost 6 bases, leaving 9 bases of the junction unmatched. Germline V gene lookup returns CDR1 SGHDN and CDR2 FVKESK. The CDR3 reads CASSPAGTSGCEQFF. CDR3 DNA: TGTGCCAGCAGTCCTGCCGGGACTAGCGGGTGTGAGCAGTTCTTC.

The V and J genes are TRBV7-9 and TRBJ1-4; D is possibly TRBD1 (6 bases). Germline CDR1 and CDR2: SEHNR and FQNEAQ (reference sequence). The CDR3 is 14 amino acids. V dropped 6 bases and J dropped 7 bases, with 15 bases sitting between them. For the CDR3, the DNA is TGTGCCAGCAGTCAACAGGGTGCGGGTGAAAAACTGTTTTTT. This encodes CASSQQGAGEKLFF.

The chain couples TRBV11-2 to TRBJ1-4, with D hard to call. Trimming left V 1 base short and J 0 bases short, with 9 bases between. Germline V gene data show CDR1 as SGHAT and CDR2 as FQNNGV. The CDR3 is 16 amino acids. The CDR3 DNA is TGTGCCAGCAGCTTAGGCCTTGATACAACTAATGAAAAACTGTTTTTT. It specifies CASSLGLDTTNEKLFF.

This chain uses TRBV7-9 with TRBJ2-6, with no clear D. Germline V CDR1 and CDR2: SEHNR, FQNEAQ (reference sequence). The CDR3 totals 15 residues. V was shortened by 5 bases and J by 0 bases, with 8 bases between the two germline ends. CDR3 DNA: TGTGCCAGCAGCCAGAGAGGCTCTGGGGCCAACGTCCTGACTTTC. Its protein is CASSQRGSGANVLTF.

DNA for the CDR3: TGTGCCAGCAGCCCAACCGGGGGGCCAACTTCACCCCTCCACTTT. Translation gives CASSPTGGPTSPLHF. The chain carries TRBV2 and TRBJ1-6, with D possibly TRBD1 on 6 matching bases. V gave up 6 bases and J gave up 9 bases, with 18 bases separating them. Germline CDR1 and CDR2: SNHLY and FYNNEI. This CDR3 has 15 amino acids.

This sequence joins TRBV5-8 and TRBJ1-2; TRBD1 aligns across 9 bases. Looked up from germline, CDR1 is SGHTS and CDR2 is YDEGEE. The V and J ends lost 4 bases and 8 bases, in that order; junction bases with no gene match: 9. The CDR3 is made up of 14 amino acids. CDR3 coding DNA: TGTGCCAGCAGCCCCAACAGGGGGCTCGGAGGCTACACCTTC. Translation gives CASSPNRGLGGYTF. Based on the CDR3 plus reference TRBV5-8 and TRBJ1-2, the full variable domain is EAGVTQSPTHLIKTRGQQATLRCSPISGHTSVYWYQQALGLGLQFLLWYDEGEERNRGNFPPRFSGRQFPNYSSELNVNALELEDSALYLCASSPNRGLGGYTFGSGTRLTVV.

This clone was counted a single time. V gene TRBV20-1 combines with J gene TRBJ1-6; no clear D gene. Germline assignment: CDR1 DFQATT and CDR2 SNEGSKA (reference sequence). The CDR3 spans 10 residues. V lost 7 bases to trimming and J lost 11 bases, with 9 bases between them. This CDR3 reads CSGVVPPLHF. As DNA, the CDR3 is TGCAGTGGAGTTGTCCCACCCCTCCACTTT.

This chain joins TRBV28 and TRBJ2-7; 10 nucleotides match TRBD1. The length of the CDR3 is 14 residues. The trim removed 6 bases at V and 3 bases at J, leaving 5 bases unmatched. Germline CDR1 MDHEN, CDR2 SYDVKM. The CDR3 DNA is TGTGCCAGCAGAGGGGGACAGGGGCACTACGAGCAGTACTTC. This translates into CASRGGQGHYEQYF.

J is TRBJ2-3 and V is TRBV3-1 (or the pseudogene TRBV3-2); 7 nucleotides match TRBD2. The length of the CDR3 is 14 residues. With 5 bases clipped from V and 3 bases from J, the junction kept 5 bases outside the gene matches. The germline CDR1 and CDR2 sequences are LGHDT and YNNKEL (reference sequence). Written as DNA, the CDR3 is TGTGCCAGCAGCACGGGGGGAAGAACAGATACGCAGTATTTT. As protein: CASSTGGRTDTQYF.

The V gene is TRBV7-9, the J gene TRBJ2-1; 8 bases align to TRBD2. CDR1 is SEHNR and CDR2 is FQNEAQ in the germline V gene (reference sequence). Trimming removed 7 bases from V and 3 bases from J; junction bases left unmatched: 8. The CDR3 sequence is 15 residues long. The CDR3 DNA reads as TGTGCCAGCACTGAGCAGGCGGGGGGCTACAATGAGCAGTTCTTC. It codes for CASTEQAGGYNEQFF.

This chain connects TRBV27 to TRBJ1-3; tentative D call: TRBD1 (5 bases). CDR3 length: 14 residues. Germline V gene data show CDR1 as MNHEY and CDR2 as SMNVEV (reference sequence). V lost 4 bases, J lost 0 bases, and 7 bases lay in between. In nucleotides, the CDR3 is TGTGCCAGCAGTTCAGGGCTCTCTGGAAACACCATATATTTT. This gives the protein CASSSGLSGNTIYF.

Note on this clone: Other nucleotide sequences from this sample produce the same CDR3. The rearrangement uses TRBV7-9 and TRBJ2-3; D may be TRBD1 (6 bases). The CDR3 is 11 amino acids. Germline V gene sequence: CDR1 SEHNR, CDR2 FQNEAQ (reference sequence). V was pared by 8 bases and J by 3 bases, with 6 bases between. In DNA, the CDR3 is TGTGCCAGCCAGGGGACAGATACGCAGTATTTT. Translation gives CASQGTDTQYF.

The sample holds one count of this clone. The gene calls are TRBV27 and TRBJ1-1; weak D call: TRBD1 (5 bases). CDR1 MNHEY and CDR2 SMNVEV come from the germline V gene (reference sequence). The CDR3 runs 13 residues. V was cut by 6 bases and J by 3 bases, with 11 bases left in between. The DNA for the CDR3 is TGTGCCAGCAGCCGACAGAGCTACACTGAAGCTTTCTTT. Translation: CASSRQSYTEAFF.